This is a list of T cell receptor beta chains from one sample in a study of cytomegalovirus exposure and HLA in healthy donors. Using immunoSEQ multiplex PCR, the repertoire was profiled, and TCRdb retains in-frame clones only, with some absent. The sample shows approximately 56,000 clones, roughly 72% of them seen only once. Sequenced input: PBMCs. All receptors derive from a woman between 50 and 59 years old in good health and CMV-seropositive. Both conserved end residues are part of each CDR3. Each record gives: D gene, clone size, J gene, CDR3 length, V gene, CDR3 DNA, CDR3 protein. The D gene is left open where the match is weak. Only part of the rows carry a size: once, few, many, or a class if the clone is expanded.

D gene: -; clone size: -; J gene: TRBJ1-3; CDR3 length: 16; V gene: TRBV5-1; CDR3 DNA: TGCGCCAGCAGCTTGGCCGAAGGGGTCGGCCTGGACACCATATATTTT; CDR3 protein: CASSLAEGVGLDTIYF
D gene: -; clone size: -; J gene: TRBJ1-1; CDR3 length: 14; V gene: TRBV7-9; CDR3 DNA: TGTGCCAGCAGCTTAGTTGCAGTGAACACTGAAGCTTTCTTT; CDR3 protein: CASSLVAVNTEAFF
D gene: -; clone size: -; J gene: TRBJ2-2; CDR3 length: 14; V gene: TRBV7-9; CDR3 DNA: TGTGCCAGGGAGGGGAAGGGGAACACCGGGGAGCTGTTTTTT; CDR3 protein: CAREGKGNTGELFF
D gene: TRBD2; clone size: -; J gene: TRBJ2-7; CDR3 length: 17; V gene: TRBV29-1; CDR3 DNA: TGCAGCGTTGGATCGGGACTAAGTTTCATGTTTCCGTCCGAGCAGTACTTC; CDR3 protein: CSVGSGLSFMFPSEQYF
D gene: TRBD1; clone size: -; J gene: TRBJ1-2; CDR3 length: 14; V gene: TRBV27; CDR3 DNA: TGTGCCAGCAGTTTTCAAGGACAGGGGTCGGGCTACACCTTC; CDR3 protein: CASSFQGQGSGYTF
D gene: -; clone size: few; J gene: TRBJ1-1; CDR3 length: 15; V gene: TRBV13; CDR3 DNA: TGTGCCAGCAGCCCCACCATAGAGAGGAGGATTGGAGCTTTCTTT; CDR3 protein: CASSPTIERRIGAFF
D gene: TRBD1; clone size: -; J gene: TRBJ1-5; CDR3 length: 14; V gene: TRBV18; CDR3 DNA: TGTGCCAGCTCACTCCGACAGGGCGATCAGCCCCAGCATTTT; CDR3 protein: CASSLRQGDQPQHF
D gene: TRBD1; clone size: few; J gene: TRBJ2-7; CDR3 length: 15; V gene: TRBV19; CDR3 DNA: TGTGCCAGTAAAGCGACAGGGAAGAGCTCCTACGAGCAGTACTTC; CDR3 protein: CASKATGKSSYEQYF
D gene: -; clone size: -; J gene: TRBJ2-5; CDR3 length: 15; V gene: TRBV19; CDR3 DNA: TGTGCCAGTAGTAGGTTGGGGGACACGCAAGAGACCCAGTACTTC; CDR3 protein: CASSRLGDTQETQYF
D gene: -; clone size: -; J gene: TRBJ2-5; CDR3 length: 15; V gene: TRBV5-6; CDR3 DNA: TGTGCCAGCAGCTTGGTTACAGGGATGGTAAAGACCCAGTACTTC; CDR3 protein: CASSLVTGMVKTQYF